The 27 T cell receptor beta chains below were found in one sample sequenced in a study of blood T cell repertoires in COVID-19. Sequencing used immunoSEQ multiplex PCR; TCRdb keeps in-frame clones, though not all of them. The sample holds about 170,000 clones, 70% to 85% seen once. Sequenced: peripheral blood. The receptors come from a man between 60 and 75 years old who had recovered from COVID-19.

This clone is a singleton in its sample. The CDR3 region is CASRTGLNTEAFF. CDR3 nucleotide sequence: TGTGCCAGCAGAACTGGTTTAAACACTGAAGCTTTCTTT. The V call is TRBV7-2, the J call TRBJ1-1; D remains ambiguous. The length of the CDR3 is 13 residues. Deletions cut 6 bases from V and 2 bases from J, with 10 bases between. Germline V lookup: CDR1 SGHTA, CDR2 FQGNSA.

This clone was recorded a few times. This chain uses TRBV19 with TRBJ1-2; possible D gene TRBD1, 6 bases. V shed 0 bases and J shed 4 bases, with 15 bases lying between them. The CDR3 runs 16 residues. Germline V gene sequence: CDR1 LNHDA, CDR2 SQIVND (reference sequence). The DNA of the CDR3 is TGTGCCAGTAGTATAGAGGGGGGGCAGATCGGCTATGGCTACACCTTC. The encoded protein is CASSIEGGQIGYGYTF.

This chain joins TRBV6-5 and TRBJ1-1; a weak D match, TRBD1 (5 bases). The germline V gene has CDR1 MNHEY and CDR2 SVGAGI. CDR3 length: 13 residues. V lost 9 bases and J 3 bases, leaving 14 bases between the germline ends. CDR3 bases: TGTGCCAGTACCCGGGGGTTTTACACTGAAGCTTTCTTT. Protein sequence: CASTRGFYTEAFF.

The V and J genes are TRBV11-2 and TRBJ1-4, with 8 positions matching TRBD1. Germline assignment: CDR1 SGHAT and CDR2 FQNNGV. With V trimmed by 4 bases and J by 7 bases, 5 bases remained unmatched. The CDR3 is made up of 14 amino acids. DNA of the CDR3: TGTGCCAGCAGCTCCCCAGGGGGCGGTGAAAAACTGTTTTTT. It yields the protein CASSSPGGGEKLFF.

This clone was detected only once. J is TRBJ2-1 and V is TRBV27; 9 bases agree with TRBD1. CDR1 MNHEY and CDR2 SMNVEV come from the germline V gene (reference sequence). The CDR3 loop spans 15 amino acids. Germline trimming cut 8 bases from V and 5 bases from J; bases unmatched to any gene: 10. The DNA for the CDR3 is TGTGCCAGCCGCCAGAACAGGGGGCCCCACAATGAGCAGTTCTTC. Its protein product is CASRQNRGPHNEQFF.

The chain uses TRBV6-2 or TRBV6-3 and TRBJ2-4; TRBD2 agrees at 7 bases. Germline-derived CDR1 and CDR2 are MNHEY and SVGEGT. The CDR3 spans 12 residues. V lost 4 bases, J lost 7 bases, and 1 base stayed unmatched. The CDR3 DNA reads TGTGCCAGCAGTTTCGGGGGGAACATTCAGTACTTC. Encoded protein: CASSFGGNIQYF.

V gene TRBV7-2 combines with J gene TRBJ2-4; 8 positions agree with TRBD1. Germline loops: CDR1 SGHTA, CDR2 FQGNSA. J was trimmed by 7 bases and V by 5 bases; bases with no gene match: 13. The CDR3 spans 16 residues. CDR3 sequence: CASSRRGQGASNIQYF. The CDR3 DNA reads as TGTGCCAGCAGCCGTCGGGGGCAGGGGGCAAGTAACATTCAGTACTTC.

The V gene is TRBV18, the J gene TRBJ2-2; TRBD1 might be the D (6 bases). V gave up 0 bases and J gave up 0 bases, with 8 bases separating them. Germline CDR1 is KGHSH and CDR2 is LQKENI. The CDR3 runs 16 residues. DNA of the CDR3: TGTGCCAGCTCACCACCGGGGGCACCGAACACCGGGGAGCTGTTTTTT. It is translated as CASSPPGAPNTGELFF.

With respect to this clone: This CDR3 is also generated by other DNA sequences in the sample. The V call is TRBV18, the J call TRBJ2-7, with TRBD1 matching over 8 bases. The CDR3 consists of 15 residues. The V and J ends lost 0 bases and 2 bases, in that order; junction bases with no gene match: 3. In germline, CDR1 is KGHSH, CDR2 LQKENI. The CDR3 region is CASSPPGQGAYEQYF. CDR3 bases: TGTGCCAGCTCACCACCCGGACAGGGAGCCTACGAGCAGTACTTC.

This clone occurred once. The CDR3 nucleotides are TGTGCCAGCAGCGAAGGACTAGGGGGCTCGCAAGAGACCCAGTACTTC. Translation gives CASSEGLGGSQETQYF. The chain recombines TRBV3-1 (or the pseudogene TRBV3-2) with TRBJ2-5, with D perhaps TRBD1 or TRBD2 (7 bases each). Germline V gene sequence: CDR1 LGHDT, CDR2 YNNKEL (reference sequence). This CDR3 is 16 amino acids long. Trimming shortened V by 5 bases and J by 2 bases, and 18 bases separated the two germline ends.

The chain employs TRBV12-5 and TRBJ1-1, with a possible D match to TRBD1 (6 bases). This CDR3 is 12 amino acids long. Deletions cut 11 bases from V and 1 base from J, with 11 bases between. Germline CDR1 LGHNT, CDR2 FRNRAP. The CDR3 nucleotides read TGTGCTTCCGGGACACCGAACACTGAAGCTTTCTTT. Amino acids: CASGTPNTEAFF.

This sequence joins TRBV28 and TRBJ1-1; TRBD1 might be the D (5 bases). The CDR3 has 14 residues. Germline values: CDR1 MDHEN, CDR2 SYDVKM. Trimming left V 7 bases short and J 6 bases short, with 18 bases between. For the CDR3, the DNA is TGTGCCAGCACCTCGGGTAGTCCGGGGGCTGAAGCTTTCTTT. It translates to CASTSGSPGAEAFF.

The rearrangement uses TRBV12-3 or TRBV12-4 and TRBJ2-1; D may be TRBD2 (5 bases). V shed 3 bases and J shed 6 bases, with 9 bases lying between them. CDR3 length: 13 residues. CDR3: CASSFGVSNEQFF. The CDR3 DNA is TGTGCCAGCAGTTTCGGGGTAAGCAATGAGCAGTTCTTC.

The J gene is TRBJ2-1, the V gene TRBV4-1; 8 positions match TRBD2. V lost 2 bases, J lost 4 bases, and 4 bases stayed unmatched. Germline V gene data show CDR1 as MGHRA and CDR2 as YSYEKL. There are 15 residues in the CDR3. CDR3 loop: CASSQSGGKYNEQFF. CDR3 nucleotides: TGCGCCAGCAGCCAATCGGGGGGGAAATACAATGAGCAGTTCTTC.

The chain employs TRBV6-5 and TRBJ2-7; TRBD1 might be the D (6 bases). This CDR3 region has 13 residues. CDR1 and CDR2 (germline): MNHEY, SVGAGI. Trimming left V 9 bases short and J 3 bases short, with 15 bases between. Here the CDR3 reads CASRQEVVYEQYF. In nucleotides, the CDR3 is TGTGCCAGTCGACAGGAGGTGGTCTACGAGCAGTACTTC.

The chain carries TRBV27 and TRBJ1-2, with D possibly TRBD1 on 5 matching bases. The CDR3 sequence is 17 residues long. CDR1 is MNHEY, CDR2 SMNVEV, per germline (reference sequence). Trimming shortened V by 2 bases and J by 1 base, and 17 bases separated the two germline ends. This CDR3 reads CASSLQGRTTINYGYTF. The DNA of the CDR3 is TGTGCCAGCAGTTTACAAGGCAGGACAACCATTAACTATGGCTACACCTTC.

The sample holds a few counts of this clone. V usage is TRBV7-6 and J usage is TRBJ2-3, with no clear D. The CDR3 contains 12 residues. The V gene's germline CDR1 is SGHVS and CDR2 FNYEAQ. V lost 3 bases and J 6 bases, leaving 7 bases between the germline ends. This chain's CDR3 is CASSFEFDTQYF. CDR3 DNA sequence: TGTGCCAGCAGCTTTGAGTTCGATACGCAGTATTTT.

The chain combines TRBV29-1 with TRBJ2-5, with 10 bases that match TRBD2. This CDR3 spans 16 amino acids. V lost 5 bases and J lost 2; bases outside the gene matches: 11. Germline lookup yields CDR1 SQVTM and CDR2 ANQGSEA. CDR3 region: CSVSNLAGALQETQYF. For the CDR3, the DNA is TGCAGCGTTTCTAACCTAGCGGGGGCTCTGCAAGAGACCCAGTACTTC.

This chain uses TRBV9 with TRBJ2-5; D not certain. V was clipped by 5 bases and J by 3 bases, with 5 bases between them. Germline V gene lookup returns CDR1 SGDLS and CDR2 YYNGEE. This CDR3 region has 11 residues. CDR3: CASRRKETQYF. As DNA, the CDR3 is TGTGCCAGCAGGAGAAAAGAGACCCAGTACTTC.

This chain links TRBV18 with TRBJ2-1; possible D gene TRBD1, 6 bases. The germline V gene encodes CDR1 KGHSH and CDR2 LQKENI. Trimming left V 2 bases short and J 9 bases short, with 14 bases between. The CDR3 runs 14 residues. In DNA form, the CDR3 reads TGTGCCAGCTCACCAGAAGGGGGTGCTGTTGAGCAGTTCTTC. As protein: CASSPEGGAVEQFF.

The chain combines TRBV5-5 with TRBJ1-2, with TRBD1 identical over 9 bases. The length of the CDR3 is 15 residues. Per the germline V gene, CDR1 is SGHKS and CDR2 is YYEKEE (reference sequence). Losses at the gene ends were 0 bases for V and 4 bases for J; bases not matched to a gene: 4. The chain's CDR3 is CASSLGDRVGYGYTF. DNA for the CDR3: TGTGCCAGCAGCTTGGGGGACAGGGTTGGCTATGGCTACACCTTC. The entire variable domain, with the rest obtained from reference TRBV5-5 and TRBJ1-2, is as follows: DAGVTQSPTHLIKTRGQQVTLRCSPISGHKSVSWYQQVLGQGPQFIFQYYEKEERGRGNFPDRFSARQFPNYSSELNVNALLLGDSALYLCASSLGDRVGYGYTFGSGTRLTVV.

The V gene is TRBV5-4, the J gene TRBJ1-2, with TRBD1 identical over 11 bases. The ends lost 4 bases at V and 4 bases at J; junction bases unmatched: 3. The CDR3 covers 14 residues. Per the germline V gene, CDR1 is SGHNT and CDR2 is YYREEE (reference sequence). CDR3 in DNA: TGTGCCAGCAGCAGGACAGGGGGCGGCTATGGCTACACCTTC. This codes for CASSRTGGGYGYTF.

The chain combines TRBV5-5 with TRBJ2-1, with 12 bases lining up with TRBD2. Per germline, CDR1 SGHKS and CDR2 YYEKEE (reference sequence). This CDR3 has 15 residues. V lost 4 bases, J lost 8 bases, and 7 bases stayed unmatched. DNA of the CDR3: TGTGCCAGCAGCCTTAGGACTAGCGGGGATCATGAGCAGTTCTTC. Protein sequence: CASSLRTSGDHEQFF.

The J gene is TRBJ2-1, the V gene TRBV6-5; 9 bases fit TRBD2. J gave up 7 bases and V 3 bases, and 7 bases lay outside the gene matches. CDR3 length equals 15 residues. Germline-derived CDR1 and CDR2 are MNHEY and SVGAGI. The CDR3 nucleotides read TGTGCCAGCAGTTATAGCGGGGGTATCATTAATGAGCAGTTCTTC. Protein product: CASSYSGGIINEQFF.

The chain is built from TRBV7-6 and TRBJ2-5; D is undetermined. The CDR3 covers 13 residues. In germline, CDR1 is SGHVS, CDR2 FNYEAQ. V was trimmed by 5 bases and J by 5 bases, leaving 12 bases between them. The CDR3 DNA sequence: TGTGCCAGCAGCGAGTCCCACCGGGAGACCCAGTACTTC. Amino acid sequence: CASSESHRETQYF.

This clone was picked up a small number of times. This rearrangement joins TRBV19 to TRBJ1-2, with a weak D call TRBD1 (6 bases). The CDR3 is 15 residues long. Germline V gene lookup returns CDR1 LNHDA and CDR2 SQIVND (reference sequence). Trimming shortened V by 5 bases and J by 2 bases, and 15 bases separated the two germline ends. The CDR3 DNA is TGTGCCAGTAGTGCACAACAGGGACGCAACTATGGCTACACCTTC. This encodes CASSAQQGRNYGYTF.

The chain recombines TRBV7-3 with TRBJ2-7; D may be TRBD1 (7 bases). Looked up from germline, CDR1 is SGHTA and CDR2 is FQGTGA. V lost 5 bases and J 5 bases, leaving 16 bases between the germline ends. The CDR3 is made up of 14 amino acids. Written as DNA, the CDR3 is TGTGCCAGCAGCCGGGGACAGCCGGGGGACGAGCAGTACTTC. Encoded protein: CASSRGQPGDEQYF. The full variable domain, rest sourced from reference TRBV7-3 and TRBJ2-7, is GAGVSQTPSNKVTEKGKYVELRCDPISGHTALYWYRQSLGQGPEFLIYFQGTGAADDSGLPNDRFFAVRPEGSVSTLKIQRTERGDSAVYLCASSRGQPGDEQYFGPGTRLTVT.